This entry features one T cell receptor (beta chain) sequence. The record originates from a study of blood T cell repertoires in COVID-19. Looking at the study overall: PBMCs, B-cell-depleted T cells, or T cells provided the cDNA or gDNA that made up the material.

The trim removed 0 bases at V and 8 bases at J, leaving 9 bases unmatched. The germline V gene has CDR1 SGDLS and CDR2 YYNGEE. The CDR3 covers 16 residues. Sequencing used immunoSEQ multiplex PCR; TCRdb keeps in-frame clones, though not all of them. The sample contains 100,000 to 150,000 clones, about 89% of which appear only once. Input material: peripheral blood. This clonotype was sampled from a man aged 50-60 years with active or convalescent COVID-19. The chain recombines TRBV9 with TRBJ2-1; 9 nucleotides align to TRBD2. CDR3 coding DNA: TGTGCCAGCAGCGTAGCAGTCAGCGGGGGGTTGGATGAGCAGTTCTTC. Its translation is CASSVAVSGGLDEQFF. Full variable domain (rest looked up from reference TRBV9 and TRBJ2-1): DSGVTQTPKHLITATGQRVTLRCSPRSGDLSVYWYQQSLDQGLQFLIQYYNGEERAKGNILERFSAQQFPDLHSELNLSSLELGDSALYFCASSVAVSGGLDEQFFGPGTRLTVL.